This T cell receptor beta chain stems from a study of tumor and adjacent non-tumor tissue in lung cancer. This sample's RNA came from whole unsorted tissue. More than 3 cm separated this lung sample from the edge of the tumor. Three rounds of nested PCR, following a modified ARM-PCR protocol, produced the TCRbeta library. Via MiXCR, TCRdb re-called the multiplex PCR reads, giving one row per CDR3 protein. The sample lists roughly 74,000 distinct CDR3 sequences; approximately 82% were seen once. Comment on this clonotype: One junction end disagrees with the germline gene, perhaps due to a read error.

The CDR3 has 13 residues. The clonotype comes from a man between 65 and 80 years old with non-small cell lung cancer. Material: distant non-tumor lung tissue. The rearrangement uses TRBV12-3 or TRBV12-4 and TRBJ2-4; tentative D call: TRBD2 (7 bases). CDR3 coding DNA: TGTGACAGCAGGGGCGGGGGACGGAACATTCAGTACTTC. Protein: CDSRGGGRNIQYF.